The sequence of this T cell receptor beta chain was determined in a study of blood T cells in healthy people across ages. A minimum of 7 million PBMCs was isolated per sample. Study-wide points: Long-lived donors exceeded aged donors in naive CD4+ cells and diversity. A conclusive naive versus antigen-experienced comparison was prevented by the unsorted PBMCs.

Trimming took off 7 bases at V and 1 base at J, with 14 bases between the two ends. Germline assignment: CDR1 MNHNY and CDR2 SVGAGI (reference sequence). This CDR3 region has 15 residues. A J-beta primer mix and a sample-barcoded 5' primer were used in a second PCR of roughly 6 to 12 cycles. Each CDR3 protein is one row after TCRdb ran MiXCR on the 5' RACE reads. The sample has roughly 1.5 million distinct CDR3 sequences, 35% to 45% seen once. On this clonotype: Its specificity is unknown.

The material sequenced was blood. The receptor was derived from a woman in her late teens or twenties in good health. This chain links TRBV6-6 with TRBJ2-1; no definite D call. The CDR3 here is CASNLEAPSYNEQFF. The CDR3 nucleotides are TGTGCCAGCAACCTTGAGGCCCCATCCTACAATGAGCAGTTCTTC.